This T cell receptor (beta chain) was sequenced for a study of T-cell reconstitution after alpha-beta-depleted transplantation in children. The CDR3 contains 13 residues. Trimming pared 0 bases from V and 4 bases from J, leaving 7 bases between. CDR1 and CDR2 from the germline V gene are SGDLS and YYNGEE. During its preparation, the TCRbeta library received unique molecular identifiers. TCRdb re-called the PCR reads with MiXCR, one entry per CDR3 protein. This table has 500,000 to 600,000 distinct CDR3 sequences, about 17% appearing once. This clonotype has only a few counts. Sequences were derived from PBMCs from the stem cell graft donor, sampled from the stem cell graft. This TCR was recovered from a human donor who donated a stem cell graft to a child with acute lymphoblastic leukemia. The chain couples TRBV9 to TRBJ1-1; D unclear. The chain's CDR3 is CASSVAGSTEAFF. CDR3 in DNA: TGTGCCAGCAGCGTAGCGGGGAGCACTGAAGCTTTCTTT.